The rows below give T cell receptor beta chains drawn from one sample of a study of T cells in Graves' hyperthyroidism and ophthalmopathy. MiXCR, applied by TCRdb to the multiplex PCR reads, yields one record per CDR3 protein. The sample includes about 350,000 distinct CDR3 sequences, roughly 20% of them seen just once. Sequencing was carried out using blood. The receptors derive from a woman between 40 and 50 years old with Graves' ophthalmopathy. The CDR3 runs from the conserved cysteine through the conserved F or W. The D gene is left open where the match is weak. Clone size is given for some rows only: seen once, a few or many times, or a class if the clone is expanded.

cdr3_aa cdr3_nt j_call clone_size v_call d_call
CASSALLAEEETQYF TGTGCCAGCTCAGCCCTACTAGCGGAGGAAGAGACCCAGTACTTC TRBJ2-5 many TRBV18 TRBD2
CASSLTFASGKGEQYF TGCGCCAGCAGCTTGACATTTGCTAGCGGGAAAGGTGAGCAGTACTTC TRBJ2-7 many TRBV5-1 TRBD2
CASSIQPSLTGGEETQYF TGTGCCAGTAGTATACAACCCTCCTTGACAGGGGGAGAAGAGACCCAGTACTTC TRBJ2-5 many TRBV19 TRBD1
CASSYTTGSYEQYF TGTGCCAGCAGTTACACGACAGGGTCCTACGAGCAGTACTTC TRBJ2-7 . TRBV6-5 TRBD1
CASSYPSQETQYF TGTGCCAGCAGTTACCCTTCGCAAGAGACCCAGTACTTC TRBJ2-5 many TRBV6-2/TRBV6-3 .
CASSYSGSGGGTQYF TGTGCCAGCAGTTATAGCGGGAGCGGCGGTGGGACGCAGTATTTT TRBJ2-3 many TRBV12-3/TRBV12-4 TRBD2
CASSPRGSGSSYEQYF TGTGCCAGCAGCCCCCGGGGTAGCGGGAGCTCCTACGAGCAGTACTTC TRBJ2-7 few TRBV11-1 TRBD2
CASSLSASNQPQHF TGTGCCAGCAGTTTATCAGCGAGCAATCAGCCCCAGCATTTT TRBJ1-5 many TRBV12-3/TRBV12-4 .
CATAVSGSGEQYF TGTGCCACAGCGGTTAGCGGGAGCGGTGAGCAGTACTTC TRBJ2-7 . TRBV15 TRBD2
CASSGIRVGTEAFF TGTGCCAGCAGTGGGATCAGGGTGGGGACTGAAGCTTTCTTT TRBJ1-1 many TRBV2 .
CSARGNPRGQGIYEQYF TGCAGTGCTAGAGGCAACCCACGTGGACAGGGGATCTACGAGCAGTACTTC TRBJ2-7 many TRBV20-1 TRBD1
CATPTPDFPTPRLFF TGTGCCACCCCGACCCCCGACTTCCCAACCCCGAGGCTGTTTTTT TRBJ2-2 many TRBV6-2/TRBV6-3 .
CASSRAGTGGAQPQHF TGTGCCAGCAGTCGTGCCGGGACAGGGGGTGCTCAGCCCCAGCATTTT TRBJ1-5 many TRBV27 TRBD1
CASSQGGTATGQPQHF TGTGCCAGCAGCCAAGGTGGGACAGCCACCGGTCAGCCCCAGCATTTT TRBJ1-5 many TRBV3-1 TRBD1
CASSQEQTGYGYTF TGCGCCAGCAGCCAAGAACAGACAGGCTATGGCTACACCTTC TRBJ1-2 . TRBV4-3 .
CASAQPLESNQPQHF TGTGCCAGCGCACAGCCCCTCGAGAGCAATCAGCCCCAGCATTTT TRBJ1-5 many TRBV6-1 .
CASSIRTGYGYTF TGTGCCAGCAGCATCCGGACAGGGTATGGCTACACCTTC TRBJ1-2 many TRBV7-2 TRBD1
CASSLGGYTF TGTGCCAGCAGCTTGGGGGGCTACACCTTC TRBJ1-2 many TRBV7-2 .
CATIPTRDNRYEQYF TGTGCCACCATCCCAACCCGGGACAACCGCTACGAGCAGTACTTC TRBJ2-7 many TRBV24-1 .
CASNFPGETEAFF TGTGCCAGCAACTTTCCCGGGGAGACTGAAGCTTTCTTT TRBJ1-1 . TRBV27 .
CASSLRETGELFF TGTGCCAGCAGTTTACGGGAAACCGGGGAGCTGTTTTTT TRBJ2-2 many TRBV28 .
CASSLGQGQTQYF TGTGCCAGCAGCCTGGGACAGGGTCAGACCCAGTACTTC TRBJ2-5 many TRBV13 TRBD1
CASGSGTANTEAFF TGTGCCAGCGGTTCCGGGACAGCGAACACTGAAGCTTTCTTT TRBJ1-1 many TRBV27 TRBD1
CSATGTGTKNIQYF TGCAGTGCTACGGGGACAGGGACCAAAAACATTCAGTACTTC TRBJ2-4 many TRBV20-1 TRBD1
CASRGGESYEQYF TGTGCCAGCAGAGGAGGGGAGTCCTACGAGCAGTACTTC TRBJ2-7 . TRBV28 .
CASSNRDSPYEQYF TGTGCCAGTAGTAACCGGGACAGTCCCTACGAGCAGTACTTC TRBJ2-7 many TRBV19 TRBD1
CASSLVGNEAFF TGTGCCAGCAGCTTAGTAGGGAATGAAGCTTTCTTT TRBJ1-1 . TRBV7-8 .
CASSLVQGAVGYTF TGTGCCAGCAGCTTAGTTCAGGGGGCGGTTGGCTACACCTTC TRBJ1-2 many TRBV7-8 TRBD1
CSASFDGRSNQPQHF TGCAGTGCTAGCTTCGATGGGCGTAGCAATCAGCCCCAGCATTTT TRBJ1-5 . TRBV20-1 .
CASVKVGFHEQYF TGTGCCAGCGTGAAGGTAGGATTCCACGAGCAGTACTTC TRBJ2-7 many TRBV28 .
CASSRSGTGGMYGYTF TGTGCCAGCAGTCGATCCGGGACAGGGGGAATGTATGGCTACACCTTC TRBJ1-2 few TRBV6-2/TRBV6-3 TRBD1
CASCRPDSFSGANVLTF TGTGCCAGCTGCCGTCCCGACAGTTTCTCTGGGGCCAACGTCCTGACTTTC TRBJ2-6 many TRBV4-2 .
CASSQLAGAPSYEQYF TGCGCCAGCAGCCAATTAGCGGGAGCGCCTTCCTACGAGCAGTACTTC TRBJ2-7 many TRBV4-3 TRBD2
CASTEFLRTGGEETQYF TGTGCCAGCACCGAGTTTTTACGGACAGGGGGCGAGGAGACCCAGTACTTC TRBJ2-5 . TRBV6-1 TRBD1
CASSLGQGPTYEQYF TGTGCCAGCAGTTTGGGTCAGGGGCCTACCTACGAGCAGTACTTC TRBJ2-7 many TRBV7-2 .
CASSYENTEAFF TGTGCCAGCAGTTATGAGAACACTGAAGCTTTCTTT TRBJ1-1 many TRBV6-2/TRBV6-3 .
CASSPLLQETQYF TGTGCCAGCAGTCCCTTGCTACAAGAGACCCAGTACTTC TRBJ2-5 many TRBV12-3/TRBV12-4 .
CASSYSEGGREETQYF TGTGCCAGCAGTTACTCCGAGGGAGGACGGGAAGAGACCCAGTACTTC TRBJ2-5 many TRBV6-5 .
CASSPPFWENTEAFF TGTGCCAGCAGTCCCCCTTTTTGGGAGAACACTGAAGCTTTCTTT TRBJ1-1 many TRBV6-2/TRBV6-3 .
CASSYSRDTGELFF TGTGCCAGCAGTTATTCTAGAGACACCGGGGAGCTGTTTTTT TRBJ2-2 many TRBV6-2/TRBV6-3 .
CASSSWEGQGQETQYF TGTGCCAGCAGTTCTTGGGAGGGACAGGGCCAAGAGACCCAGTACTTC TRBJ2-5 . TRBV12-3/TRBV12-4 TRBD1
CASRGLTGASNQPQHF TGTGCCAGCAGGGGCCTTACAGGGGCGAGCAATCAGCCCCAGCATTTT TRBJ1-5 many TRBV6-1 TRBD1
CASSLGPEAFF TGTGCCAGCAGTTTGGGGCCTGAAGCTTTCTTT TRBJ1-1 many TRBV12-3/TRBV12-4 .
CASSQPISSYEQYF TGTGCCAGCAGCCAACCTATTAGCTCCTACGAGCAGTACTTC TRBJ2-7 many TRBV7-2 .
CSAGVTGLETQYF TGCAGCGCCGGGGTGACAGGGTTGGAGACCCAGTACTTC TRBJ2-5 many TRBV29-1 TRBD1
CASSPYSTGRETQYF TGTGCCAGCAGCCCGTACTCGACTGGACGGGAGACCCAGTACTTC TRBJ2-5 . TRBV7-2 .
CASSPRRLGQAFF TGTGCCAGCAGCCCAAGACGCCTCGGGCAAGCTTTCTTT TRBJ1-1 . TRBV14 .
CATRSSGIYEQYF TGTGCCACCCGGAGTAGCGGTATATACGAGCAGTACTTC TRBJ2-7 many TRBV19 .
CASSYWDRNNSPLHF TGTGCCAGCAGCTATTGGGACAGGAATAATTCACCCCTCCACTTT TRBJ1-6 . TRBV7-9 TRBD1
CASSVRTGGVYYGYTF TGCGCCAGCAGCGTCCGGACAGGGGGCGTTTACTATGGCTACACCTTC TRBJ1-2 many TRBV5-1 TRBD1
CASSYSWAGKPNYGYTF TGTGCCAGCAGTTACTCGTGGGCTGGCAAACCTAACTATGGCTACACCTTC TRBJ1-2 many TRBV6-5 .
CASRVGGSGQPQHF TGTGCCAGCAGAGTGGGCGGTTCGGGGCAGCCCCAGCATTTT TRBJ1-5 many TRBV28 .
CASSPLRGSYNEQFF TGTGCCAGCAGTCCCCTTAGGGGGTCCTACAATGAGCAGTTCTTC TRBJ2-1 few TRBV12-3/TRBV12-4 .